This T cell receptor beta chain was recorded in a study of T cell responses to AZD1222 COVID-19 vaccine. The sample holds one count of this clone. Generated by immunoSEQ multiplex PCR, the TCRdb table keeps only in-frame clones and is missing some. This sample has about 140,000 clones, with about 90% found just once. Here the sequenced sample was peripheral blood, taken on day 0 of AZD1222 vaccination. This TCR was sampled from an adult in good health.

The CDR3 nucleotides read TGTGCCAGCAGCTTATCGCCAGGGCTGGTCTACGAGCAGTACTTC. Protein sequence: CASSLSPGLVYEQYF. The rearrangement links TRBV7-2 to TRBJ2-7; a weak D match, TRBD1 (5 bases). This CDR3 region has 15 residues. Trimming removed 2 bases at V and 3 bases at J, with 14 bases between. CDR1 and CDR2 from the germline V gene are SGHTA and FQGNSA.